The 17 T cell receptor beta chains presented below share a single source sample, sequenced in a study of T cells after yellow fever vaccination (dated by TCRdb to between 2019 and 2020). The sample's treatment or condition label, decoded: live attenuated yellow fever vaccine strain. Library method: 5' RACE. Sequencing was carried out with an Illumina HiSeq 2500. TCRdb itself trimmed the public reads at Q25 with fastp, ran MiXCR and retained productive beta chains. Every distinct CDR3 protein forms one entry, paired with its most common genes and DNA. This sample holds 150,000 to 200,000 distinct CDR3 sequences; about 7% were observed only once. The biggest ten clones account for approximately 2.5% of the sample. Sequenced here: CD4+ T cells sorted from PBMCs, sampled around 5 days after the first yellow fever vaccination. These TCRs come from a man aged 18-30 years who received the YFV17D yellow fever vaccine.

This clonotype was found a few times. V gene TRBV6-5 combines with J gene TRBJ2-7, with 9 bases matching TRBD2. The CDR3 consists of 16 residues. The V gene end was trimmed by 5 bases and the J gene end by 3 bases; junction bases not matched to a gene: 11. Germline values: CDR1 MNHEY, CDR2 SVGAGI. CDR3 bases: TGTGCCAGCAGTCCGCAGGGGAGCGGGGGGATCTACGAGCAGTACTTC. Amino acid sequence: CASSPQGSGGIYEQYF.

Only a few counts were recorded for this clonotype. V usage is TRBV5-4 and J usage is TRBJ2-5; 10 bases agree with TRBD2. Germline V lookup: CDR1 SGHNT, CDR2 YYREEE (reference sequence). The ends lost 4 bases at V and 2 bases at J; junction bases unmatched: 8. The CDR3 is 16 amino acids. The CDR3 DNA follows: TGTGCCAGCAGCCCACTAGCGGGGTCGGGTCAAGAGACCCAGTACTTC. It encodes CASSPLAGSGQETQYF.

This clonotype came up a few times. This sequence joins TRBV5-1 and TRBJ2-2; D may be TRBD2 (5 bases). Germline lookup yields CDR1 SGHRS and CDR2 YFSETQ. Trimming left V 5 bases short and J 1 base short, with 12 bases between. The CDR3 sequence is 15 residues long. CDR3 nucleotides: TGCGCCAGCAGTCCCGGGATCCTGAACACCGGGGAGCTGTTTTTT. Its protein product is CASSPGILNTGELFF. Combining the CDR3 with reference TRBV5-1 and TRBJ2-2 gives the whole variable domain KAGVTQTPRYLIKTRGQQVTLSCSPISGHRSVSWYQQTPGQGLQFLFEYFSETQRNKGNFPGRFSGRQFSNSRSEMNVSTLELGDSALYLCASSPGILNTGELFFGEGSRLTVL.

This clonotype was counted many times. V gene TRBV20-1 combines with J gene TRBJ2-5; TRBD1 aligns across 10 bases. The CDR3 has 14 residues. After removal of 3 bases from V and 5 bases from J, the junction contained 6 bases not matched to a gene. Looked up from germline, CDR1 is DFQATT and CDR2 is SNEGSKA (reference sequence). The CDR3 here is CSASRQGAQETQYF. Here the CDR3 DNA reads TGCAGTGCTAGTCGACAGGGGGCACAGGAGACCCAGTACTTC.

This chain joins TRBV5-1 and TRBJ1-3, with D possibly being TRBD1 (6 bases). The CDR3 has 15 amino acids. Germline V CDR1 and CDR2: SGHRS, YFSETQ. The V and J ends lost 6 bases and 0 bases respectively, with 13 bases between them. The CDR3 DNA follows: TGCGCCAGCACCCACGCGACAGGCTCTGGAAACACCATATATTTT. This encodes CASTHATGSGNTIYF.

This clonotype was observed a few times. V usage is TRBV4-1 and J usage is TRBJ2-5; TRBD2 matches at 13 bases. Germline trimming cut 4 bases from V and 5 bases from J; bases unmatched to any gene: 7. The germline V gene encodes CDR1 MGHRA and CDR2 YSYEKL. This CDR3 is built from 16 residues. This chain's CDR3 is CASSRGLAGREETQYF. The CDR3 nucleotides read TGCGCCAGCAGCCGGGGACTAGCGGGGAGGGAGGAGACCCAGTACTTC.

The sample holds many counts of this clonotype. The chain combines TRBV4-1 with TRBJ2-5; 10 bases are shared with TRBD1. This CDR3 contains 15 residues. V shed 0 bases and J 6 bases; nucleotides not matched to a gene: 4. Germline V gene data show CDR1 as MGHRA and CDR2 as YSYEKL. CDR3 DNA sequence: TGCGCCAGCAGCCAAGAGGGACAGGGGCTACAGACCCAGTACTTC. This encodes CASSQEGQGLQTQYF.

This clonotype showed up many times. This sequence joins TRBV28 and TRBJ1-1; no firm D call. The CDR3 is 11 amino acids. V shed 11 bases and J shed 2 bases, with 9 bases lying between them. The germline CDR1 and CDR2 sequences are MDHEN and SYDVKM. The CDR3 DNA reads TGTGCCTCGGTCTTCAACACTGAAGCTTTCTTT. Its protein is CASVFNTEAFF. The whole variable domain, filled in from reference TRBV28 and TRBJ1-1, reads DVKVTQSSRYLVKRTGEKVFLECVQDMDHENMFWYRQDPGLGLRLIYFSYDVKMKEKGDIPEGYSVSREKKERFSLILESASTNQTSMYLCASVFNTEAFFGQGTRLTVV.

This clonotype appeared many times. The chain joins TRBV4-1 to TRBJ1-5; weak D call: TRBD1 (6 bases). Trimming pared 1 base from V and 9 bases from J, leaving 7 bases between. Germline lookup yields CDR1 MGHRA and CDR2 YSYEKL. CDR3 length: 12 residues. The CDR3 sequence is CASSQVGGPQHF. Here the CDR3 DNA reads TGCGCCAGCAGCCAAGTAGGGGGGCCCCAGCATTTT.

This clonotype has just a few counts. V usage is TRBV4-3 and J usage is TRBJ2-6; unclear D gene. The CDR3 totals 16 residues. The germline V and J ends were trimmed by 5 bases and 0 bases, with 11 bases remaining between them. Germline V lookup: CDR1 LGHNA, CDR2 YSLEER. The CDR3: CASSTGYASGANVLTF. The CDR3 region has the DNA TGCGCCAGCAGCACTGGTTACGCCTCTGGGGCCAACGTCCTGACTTTC.

As for this clonotype: This may be a read error: a much more frequent sequence differs by one nucleotide. The DNA for the CDR3 is TGTGCCATCAGTTTAAGGTCCCAATTCACTGAAGCTTTCTTT. Translated: CAISLRSQFTEAFF. The chain employs TRBV10-3 and TRBJ1-1; D remains unclear. The germline V and J ends were trimmed by 5 bases and 4 bases, with 14 bases remaining between them. This CDR3 has 14 amino acids. CDR1 and CDR2 from the germline V gene are ENHRY and SYGVKD.

This clonotype was counted ten times or more. This sequence joins TRBV7-6 and TRBJ1-6; no clear D. This CDR3 contains 15 residues. V was pared by 2 bases and J by 7 bases, with 12 bases between. CDR1 and CDR2 (germline): SGHVS, FNYEAQ. CDR3 sequence: CASSLRRGGNSPLHF. The CDR3, as DNA: TGTGCCAGCAGCTTACGGCGGGGTGGGAATTCACCCCTCCACTTT.

The table lists this clonotype with many counts. The CDR3 is CASSLGSAQETQYF. The CDR3 nucleotides read TGTGCCAGCAGCTTAGGGTCAGCCCAAGAGACCCAGTACTTC. This rearrangement joins TRBV7-2 to TRBJ2-5, with D unclear. Trimming removed 1 base at V and 1 base at J, with 7 bases between. This CDR3 is 14 amino acids long. The germline V gene has CDR1 SGHTA and CDR2 FQGNSA.

This clonotype has only a few counts. The chain combines TRBV5-1 with TRBJ2-2; no clear D. V was shortened by 1 base and J by 1 base, with 8 bases between the two germline ends. The germline V gene has CDR1 SGHRS and CDR2 YFSETQ. CDR3 size: 15 residues. The CDR3 reads CASSLNPMNTGELFF. CDR3 nucleotide sequence: TGCGCCAGCAGCTTGAACCCGATGAACACCGGGGAGCTGTTTTTT.

In this sample, this clonotype turned up a few times. This sequence joins TRBV7-3 and TRBJ2-2; D perhaps matches TRBD1 (6 bases). Germline V lookup: CDR1 SGHTA, CDR2 FQGTGA. Trimming took 5 bases from V and 1 from J, leaving 11 bases between them. This CDR3 contains 15 residues. CDR3 coding DNA: TGTGCCAGCAGCCGAGGGACATGGAACACCGGGGAGCTGTTTTTT. It is translated as CASSRGTWNTGELFF.

This clonotype was seen at least ten times. CDR3 protein: CASSPGGAVYGYTF. CDR3 DNA: TGTGCCAGTTCTCCGGGCGGGGCTGTCTATGGCTACACCTTC. The rearrangement links TRBV3-1 to TRBJ1-2; D is possibly TRBD1 (5 bases). V was cut by 9 bases and J by 4 bases, with 18 bases left in between. The CDR3 loop spans 14 amino acids. The germline CDR1 and CDR2 sequences are LGHDT and YNNKEL (reference sequence).

This clonotype occurred many times. This chain uses TRBV29-1 with TRBJ2-2; 8 bases agree with TRBD1. The germline V gene has CDR1 SQVTM and CDR2 ANQGSEA. The length of the CDR3 is 14 residues. V lost 3 bases and J lost 4; bases outside the gene matches: 4. The CDR3 protein is CSVDGQGSTGELFF. Written as DNA, the CDR3 is TGCAGCGTTGACGGACAGGGTAGCACCGGGGAGCTGTTTTTT.